This TCR beta chain derives from a study of blood T cell repertoires in COVID-19. Here immunoSEQ multiplex PCR was the method, and the copy in TCRdb shows in-frame clones only, minus some. The profile shows hundreds of thousands of clones, approximately 90% of them singletons. Germline V gene lookup returns CDR1 MDHEN and CDR2 SYDVKM. The germline V and J ends were trimmed by 2 bases and 4 bases, with 9 bases remaining between them. CDR3 size: 14 residues. Recovery among Cohort 3 donors was established by two negative PCRs, clearance, or symptom resolution. The chain carries TRBV28 and TRBJ1-3; tentatively, D is TRBD1 (6 bases). Sequenced material: PBMCs or T cells enriched from blood (not recorded which). This TCR was recovered from a woman aged 18-29 years who had recovered from COVID-19. The CDR3 nucleotides are TGTGCCAGCAGTTTAGTCAGGGGAGGAAACACCATATATTTT. Its translation is CASSLVRGGNTIYF.